This passage covers 6 T cell receptor beta chains from one sample sequenced in a study of CD8+ T cells in alopecia areata. Extraction and reverse transcription of RNA yielded cDNA as the sequencing template. Sequencing was performed with immunoSEQ multiplex PCR; in TCRdb, only in-frame clones are kept and a portion is missing. Among approximately 180,000 clones listed, 64% were seen once. Noted treatment: oral pan-JAK inhibitor, 5-10 mg twice daily. Here the sequenced sample was CD4+ T cells sorted from blood, taken around week 50, from a patient treated with tofacitinib. The receptors shown here come from a human donor with alopecia areata.

The J gene is TRBJ2-2, the V gene TRBV5-1; D might be TRBD1 (5 bases). CDR3 length: 12 residues. Germline CDR1 and CDR2: SGHRS and YFSETQ. V was clipped by 7 bases and J by 7 bases, with 11 bases between them. CDR3: CASRGQGGELFF. Here the CDR3 DNA reads TGCGCCAGCCGAGGTCAGGGCGGGGAGCTGTTTTTT.

The chain joins TRBV30 to TRBJ1-1; D gene ambiguous. The CDR3 extends over 13 amino acids. Trimming took off 0 bases at V and 1 base at J, with 6 bases between the two ends. Germline V gene sequence: CDR1 GTSNPN, CDR2 SVGIG (reference sequence). CDR3 loop: CAWSVEGNTEAFF. In DNA form, the CDR3 reads TGTGCCTGGAGTGTAGAGGGGAACACTGAAGCTTTCTTT. Using reference TRBV30 and TRBJ1-1 for the parts outside the CDR3, the full variable domain is SQTIHQWPATLVQPVGSPLSLECTVEGTSNPNLYWYRQAAGRGLQLLFYSVGIGQISSEVPQNLSASRPQDRQFILSSKKLLLSDSGFYLCAWSVEGNTEAFFGQGTRLTVV.

This clone appeared once. This sequence joins TRBV30 and TRBJ2-3; 8 nucleotides align to TRBD2. The CDR3 runs 15 residues. Germline CDR1 reads GTSNPN; CDR2 reads SVGIG (reference sequence). V shed 5 bases and J 4 bases; nucleotides not matched to a gene: 11. Here the CDR3 DNA reads TGTGCCTGGGCTCACCGGGGGGGCCAAGCAGATACGCAGTATTTT. Translating it yields CAWAHRGGQADTQYF.

This chain joins TRBV30 and TRBJ2-2; 12 bases are shared with TRBD1. The germline V gene encodes CDR1 GTSNPN and CDR2 SVGIG (reference sequence). This CDR3 contains 14 residues. V shed 8 bases and J 0 bases; nucleotides not matched to a gene: 1. The CDR3 region is CAGTGGANTGELFF. CDR3 in DNA: TGTGCCGGGACAGGGGGCGCGAACACCGGGGAGCTGTTTTTT.

The genes are TRBV15 and TRBJ2-7, with D tentatively TRBD1 (6 bases). V lost 0 bases, J lost 0 bases, and 12 bases lay in between. Germline assignment: CDR1 LNHNV and CDR2 YYDKDF (reference sequence). CDR3 length: 16 amino acids. Here the CDR3 reads CATSRERTASSYEQYF. In DNA form, the CDR3 reads TGTGCCACCAGCAGAGAGAGGACAGCTAGCTCCTACGAGCAGTACTTC.

This chain uses TRBV6-5 with TRBJ1-5, with 9 positions matching TRBD1. Germline V CDR1 and CDR2: MNHEY, SVGAGI. After removal of 5 bases from V and 5 bases from J, the junction contained 7 bases not matched to a gene. The CDR3 runs to 15 residues. In nucleotides, the CDR3 is TGTGCCAGCAGTGCTTTGACAGGGGGTCATCAGCCCCAGCATTTT. The encoded protein is CASSALTGGHQPQHF.